The subject of this entry is one T cell receptor (beta chain). This clone's antigen is unknown. Base qualities are not recorded, but no much larger clone differs from it by a single base. At diagnosis, tumor, uninvolved tumor-adjacent lung and peripheral blood were collected and then preserved as a mix of FFPE and fresh-frozen material. For TCR repertoire profiling, the blood samples were analyzed as peripheral blood mononuclear cells. The source of the sample is a study of T cells in localized non-small cell lung cancer (dated by TCRdb to 2018 to 2021). The study in broad terms: Comparing tumors with uninvolved tumor-adjacent lungs, the study looked at the T cell repertoires of hundreds of patients with early-stage NSCLC. The cohort comprised roughly 240 treatment-naïve NSCLC patients with resected, localized lung tumors. Of the NSCLC patients, about 130 were male and around 99 were female, and the mean age was approximately 66 years.

The immunoSEQ Assay was used to sequence TCR beta CDR3 regions from DNA. On the study's bioinformatics: T cell density was computed as TCR beta template counts normalized to usable DNA estimated by amplifying housekeeping genes. Using the preseqR package, richness was estimated by extrapolating to 120,000 templates for tissue samples and 400,000 templates for PBMC samples. Clonality was calculated as one minus Pielou's evenness. Differential abundance testing on productive amino-acid clonotypes, with a minimum total count of 5 and an alpha of 0.1, was used to identify tissue-enriched TCRs. Repertoire overlap between compartments was quantified with the Jaccard Index and Morisita Overlap Index. GLIPH grouped TCR beta CDR3s together with public tetramer-defined viral CDR3s, and a viral motif had to include at least three viral sequences and show V-gene enrichment. The table was pulled from immuneACCESS by TCRdb, which kept in-frame rearrangements only. Such tables lose some clones; where checked, under half of the loss comes from unresolved V genes, and the rest has no known cause. V, J and clone size derive from that table, while D and trimming were established from the DNA sequence. The sample has 20,000 to 25,000 clones on record, about 86% of them singletons. 13% to 15% of the sample is held by the ten biggest clonotypes.

V trim: 5 bases; J trim: 3 bases; unmatched bases: 6. CDR1 and CDR2 were assigned from the germline V gene as SGHNT and YENEEA. The cysteine opens and the phenylalanine closes a CDR3 of 15 amino acids. Only the CDR3 DNA is retained, 45 bases long and in frame from the first base. General findings and caveats noted by the study authors: Since the design was exploratory, TCR variables were selected using unadjusted p-values with no false-discovery rate correction. Uninvolved tumor-adjacent lung showed the highest T cell clonality, higher than tumor, which suggests more focused antigenic responses in the uninvolved tumor-adjacent lung. A median of around 60 of the top 100 tumor clones turned up in the paired uninvolved adjacent lung, and some 27 of those clones also ranked among the top 100 of that same adjacent lung. Higher blood T cell density associated with longer overall survival, while higher adjacent-lung clonality associated with shorter survival. Because multi-region tumor sequencing was not done, intratumor heterogeneity could not be ruled out.

This clonotype was sampled from a female donor over 55 with stage I lung adenocarcinoma. This sample comprised peripheral blood, obtained before any cancer treatment. The sequence joins TRBV11-3 to TRBJ2-1; TRBD1 fits 8 bases in the junction. The nucleotide sequence reads TGTGCCAGCAGCAGCACAGGGGGGAACTACAATGAGCAGTTCTTC. It is translated as CASSSTGGNYNEQFF.